The clone carrying this TCR beta chain turned up a few times. What it binds is unknown. The CDR3 has 15 residues. The V end lost 3 bases, the J end lost 1 base, and 15 bases lay between the germline ends. Germline V CDR1 and CDR2: DFQATT, SNEGSKA (reference sequence). This record belongs to a study of vaccination and CD4 T cells after COVID-19. In the study overall: Treatment of control cultures consisted of a CEFX pool, an HIV-1 Nef pool, or no peptide.

The treatment is: roughly 10-day PBMC culture with coronavirus spike peptide pools or control peptides (ViraFEST assay). Peptide-pool expansion of antigen-specific T cells preceded TCR sequencing in ViraFEST. Scientists ran DNA taken from cultured CD4+ T cells through the Oncomine TCR Beta short-read assay for sequencing. TCRdb ran MiXCR on the PCR reads and lists one entry per CDR3 protein. In the table there are tens of thousands of distinct CDR3 sequences, 30% to 35% of which are singletons. This receptor was taken from a human donor with COVID-19. The source material was cultured CD4+ T cells from blood. The V and J genes are TRBV20-1 and TRBJ1-1, with TRBD1 as a possible D gene (5 bases). CDR3: CSASPFGGGNTEAFF. In DNA, the CDR3 is TGCAGTGCTAGCCCGTTTGGGGGAGGGAACACTGAAGCTTTCTTT.